This T cell receptor beta chain was documented in a study of cytomegalovirus exposure and HLA in healthy donors. The primer mix had 60 Vbeta and 13 Jbeta primers. Sequencing was performed with immunoSEQ multiplex PCR; in TCRdb, only in-frame clones are kept and a portion is missing. The repertoire holds roughly 200,000 clones, with roughly 80% as singletons. Each donor was healthy, and each was a bone marrow donor. Sample: PBMCs. This receptor was taken from a man younger than 45 in good health and CMV-seronegative.

CDR3 sequence: CASRVGQGRGTYEQYF. The CDR3 nucleotides read TGTGCCAGCAGGGTAGGACAGGGAAGGGGGACCTACGAGCAGTACTTC. The chain has TRBV2 and TRBJ2-5; 8 bases match TRBD1. The J call may be faulty, since TRBJ2-7 better matches the DNA end. Germline assignment: CDR1 SNHLY and CDR2 FYNNEI. CDR3 length: 16 residues.